This entry lists 22 T cell receptor beta chains sequenced from one sample in a study of early T cells in non-severe SARS-CoV-2 infection. TCRdb reprocessed the 5' RACE reads via MiXCR and lists one record per CDR3 protein. There are under 20,000 distinct CDR3 sequences in the sample; approximately 4% occur only once, and 7.2% lies in the top ten. Sample: whole blood. The receptor source for this set is an adult who was a healthcare worker with PCR-confirmed SARS-CoV-2 infection or an uninfected control (not recorded which).

This clonotype was detected ten times or more. The chain combines TRBV12-3 or TRBV12-4 with TRBJ2-1; 12 bases map to TRBD2. J gave up 9 bases and V 7 bases, and 10 bases lay outside the gene matches. This CDR3 is built from 15 residues. CDR3 protein: CASTAGLAGGSEQFF. The DNA for the CDR3 is TGTGCCAGCACCGCGGGACTAGCGGGCGGTAGTGAGCAGTTCTTC.

The chain uses TRBV5-6 and TRBJ2-2; 10 bases fit TRBD1. The V and J ends lost 1 base and 5 bases, in that order; junction bases with no gene match: 5. Per germline, CDR1 SGHDT and CDR2 YYEEEE. CDR3 length equals 16 residues. Here the CDR3 DNA reads TGTGCCAGCAGCTTGCTTGGACAGGGGGAGACCGGGGAGCTGTTTTTT. Its translation: CASSLLGQGETGELFF.

In this sample, this clonotype turned up many times. The V call is TRBV29-1, the J call TRBJ2-6, with D hard to call. The CDR3 loop spans 15 amino acids. Germline CDR1 reads SQVTM; CDR2 reads ANQGSEA. The ends were cut back, 6 bases at V and 1 base at J, with 13 bases in the middle. CDR3 nucleotides: TGCAGCGTCGATACGACGGAATCTGGGGCCAACGTCCTGACTTTC. This gives the protein CSVDTTESGANVLTF.

Many counts were recorded for this clonotype. This could be a read error, since a much larger clone is one nucleotide away. The rearrangement uses TRBV11-2 and TRBJ1-1; the D is unclear. The V and J ends lost 2 bases and 4 bases respectively, with 5 bases between them. Looked up from germline, CDR1 is SGHAT and CDR2 is FQNNGV. This CDR3 has 12 amino acids. The CDR3 DNA sequence: TGTGCCAGCAGCTTATGGGGCACTGAAGCTTTCTTT. Translation: CASSLWGTEAFF.

In its sample, this clonotype was seen many times. The chain is built from TRBV12-3 or TRBV12-4 and TRBJ2-2; D gene uncertain. The CDR3 extends over 15 amino acids. Trimming stripped 5 bases from V and 1 base from J, with 11 bases between. CDR3 in DNA: TGTGCCAGCAGTGTTCGAAGAATGAACACCGGGGAGCTGTTTTTT. Translating it yields CASSVRRMNTGELFF.

The sample holds many counts of this clonotype. The rearrangement joins TRBV5-6 to TRBJ1-2; D not resolved. Germline values: CDR1 SGHDT, CDR2 YYEEEE. The CDR3 covers 16 residues. The V end lost 0 bases, the J end lost 0 bases, and 12 bases lay between the germline ends. The DNA of the CDR3 is TGTGCCAGCAGCTTGGCCCCGAGAACCGCTAACTATGGCTACACCTTC. It yields the protein CASSLAPRTANYGYTF.

This clonotype appeared a few times. This sequence joins TRBV6-5 and TRBJ1-1; a possible D gene is TRBD1 (5 bases). Germline CDR1 MNHEY, CDR2 SVGAGI. Trimming took 7 bases from V and 10 from J, leaving 13 bases between them. The length of the CDR3 is 11 residues. CDR3 nucleotides: TGTGCCAGCACCTGGGACGGGGTAGCTTTCTTT. This encodes CASTWDGVAFF.

At least ten counts were recorded for this clonotype. V and J are TRBV5-1 and TRBJ1-2; 7 bases match TRBD1. The CDR3 has 15 amino acids. Germline values: CDR1 SGHRS, CDR2 YFSETQ. Trimming at V came to 6 bases and at J to 3 bases, leaving 11 bases not matched to a gene. CDR3 DNA sequence: TGCGCCAGCACCCCCGAGGGGGCATCTCACTATGGCTACACCTTC. This codes for CASTPEGASHYGYTF.

This clonotype was seen at least ten times. This chain uses TRBV6-5 with TRBJ1-5; no definite D call. The CDR3 runs to 16 residues. Trimming took off 0 bases at V and 0 bases at J, with 9 bases between the two ends. The germline V gene has CDR1 MNHEY and CDR2 SVGAGI. CDR3 in DNA: TGTGCCAGCAGTTACTCGAGGCAGCCTAGCAATCAGCCCCAGCATTTT. Its translation: CASSYSRQPSNQPQHF.

This clonotype was detected only a few times. This rearrangement joins TRBV25-1 to TRBJ2-5; D may be TRBD2 (8 bases). V was cut by 1 base and J by 4 bases, with 16 bases left in between. CDR1 and CDR2 from the germline V gene are MGHDK and SYGVNS. The CDR3 runs to 16 residues. CDR3 nucleotides: TGTGCCAGCAGTGAATCCGCAGGGGGACTAGGAGAGACCCAGTACTTC. Its protein product is CASSESAGGLGETQYF.

This clonotype was seen ten or more times. The J gene is TRBJ1-2, the V gene TRBV14; no reliable D call. The germline V and J ends were trimmed by 1 base and 14 bases, with 20 bases remaining between them. CDR3 length: 14 residues. From germline, CDR1 is SGHDN and CDR2 FVKESK. CDR3: CASSQGAASLVWTF. The CDR3 DNA follows: TGTGCCAGCAGCCAAGGGGCAGCATCTCTTGTGTGGACCTTC.

Many counts were recorded for this clonotype. CDR3 coding DNA: TGTGCCAGCAGTTCCCCGGCGGGGAACACTGAAGCTTTCTTT. This translates into CASSSPAGNTEAFF. This chain joins TRBV6-5 and TRBJ1-1; D gene ambiguous. Trimming removed 4 bases at V and 1 base at J, with 10 bases between. The CDR3 spans 14 residues. Germline values: CDR1 MNHEY, CDR2 SVGAGI.

This clonotype was recorded many times. The rearrangement links TRBV20-1 to TRBJ1-2; D is perhaps TRBD1 (6 bases). CDR1 is DFQATT and CDR2 is SNEGSKA in the germline V gene (reference sequence). The ends were cut back, 6 bases at V and 2 bases at J, with 16 bases in the middle. This CDR3 spans 14 amino acids. The CDR3 nucleotides read TGCAGTGCCCCCGATGGGGGGACAAACTATGGCTACACCTTC. Translation gives CSAPDGGTNYGYTF.

This clonotype occurred many times. The CDR3 reads CSVKKAEMNTEAFF. In DNA form, the CDR3 reads TGCAGCGTTAAGAAGGCAGAAATGAACACTGAAGCTTTCTTT. This chain uses TRBV29-1 with TRBJ1-1; no firm D call. V shed 5 bases and J shed 0 bases, with 13 bases lying between them. Germline CDR1 is SQVTM and CDR2 is ANQGSEA. This CDR3 region has 14 residues.

This clonotype was observed many times. This chain connects TRBV11-3 to TRBJ2-5; D is unclear. This CDR3 spans 13 amino acids. V dropped 5 bases and J dropped 5 bases, with 12 bases sitting between them. Germline CDR1 and CDR2: SGHNT and YENEEA. CDR3 in DNA: TGTGCCAGCAGCCCGACAAACGGCGAGACCCAGTACTTC. This encodes CASSPTNGETQYF. The whole variable domain, filled in from reference TRBV11-3 and TRBJ2-5, reads EAGVVQSPRYKIIEKKQPVAFWCNPISGHNTLYWYLQNLGQGPELLIRYENEEAVDDSQLPKDRFSAERLKGVDSTLKIQPAELGDSAVYLCASSPTNGETQYFGPGTRLLVL.

This clonotype occurred many times. One end of the junction does not line up with germline, which may come from a read error. The V gene is TRBV7-9, the J gene TRBJ1-1, with no clear D. Per the germline V gene, CDR1 is SEHNR and CDR2 is FQNEAQ (reference sequence). The CDR3 consists of 11 residues. The CDR3 DNA follows: TGTGCCAGCAGCGGACGGATCCCCAGGCTCTTT. Protein: CASSGRIPRLF.

Here the CDR3 reads CSARLAFEQFF. Written as DNA, the CDR3 is TGCAGTGCCAGGCTAGCATTTGAGCAGTTCTTC. The chain is built from TRBV20-1 and TRBJ2-1, with a weak D call TRBD2 (5 bases). The CDR3 length is 11 residues. V was shortened by 6 bases and J by 9 bases, with 12 bases between the two germline ends. CDR1 is DFQATT and CDR2 is SNEGSKA in the germline V gene (reference sequence).

There are many counts of this clonotype. The chain is built from TRBV5-5 and TRBJ1-5; unclear D gene. Germline V gene lookup returns CDR1 SGHKS and CDR2 YYEKEE (reference sequence). Trimming stripped 1 base from V and 7 bases from J, with 15 bases between. The CDR3 is made up of 15 amino acids. The CDR3 here is CASSLFGESKQPQHF. CDR3 DNA sequence: TGTGCCAGCAGCTTGTTCGGGGAATCTAAACAGCCCCAGCATTTT.

Many counts were recorded for this clonotype. This chain uses TRBV12-2 with TRBJ2-3; the D call of TRBD2 is as the table states it, not checked on the DNA. TRBV12-2 is an annotated pseudogene. The CDR3 extends over 18 amino acids. CDR3 loop: CASRLARLAGGIPDTQYF. CDR3 in DNA: TGTGCAAGTCGCTTAGCCCGGCTAGCGGGGGGGATCCCAGATACGCAGTATTTT.

This clonotype was counted many times. The chain couples TRBV11-1 to TRBJ2-1; D is unresolved. The germline CDR1 and CDR2 sequences are SGHAT and FQDESV (reference sequence). This CDR3 comprises 16 residues. V was cut by 5 bases and J by 5 bases, with 19 bases left in between. The CDR3 DNA reads TGTGCCAGCAGCCCATGGCCCAAGGACGCCCACAATGAGCAGTTCTTC. Its protein is CASSPWPKDAHNEQFF.

This clonotype is judged medium-sized. The CDR3 region is CASRGGGAADTQYF. The CDR3 nucleotides are TGTGCCAGCAGAGGGGGGGGGGCCGCAGATACGCAGTATTTT. The chain joins TRBV6-2 or TRBV6-3 to TRBJ2-3; tentatively, D is TRBD2 (7 bases). This CDR3 has 14 residues. Germline lookup yields CDR1 MNHEY and CDR2 SVGEGT. V lost 6 bases and J 4 bases, leaving 14 bases between the germline ends.

This clonotype was recorded many times. The V gene is TRBV20-1, the J gene TRBJ2-3; D may be TRBD1 (8 bases). V shed 6 bases and J shed 4 bases, with 20 bases lying between them. The CDR3 extends over 15 amino acids. From germline, CDR1 is DFQATT and CDR2 SNEGSKA (reference sequence). For the CDR3, the DNA is TGCAGTGCCGGGGGGAAGACAGGGGAGCCAGATACGCAGTATTTT. Translated: CSAGGKTGEPDTQYF.